This TCR beta chain was sequenced for a study of blood T cell repertoires in COVID-19. Study context: Samples taken during acute and convalescent COVID-19 were collected in the United States, Italy and Spain.

Looked up from germline, CDR1 is LNHDA and CDR2 is SQIVND (reference sequence). The CDR3 covers 17 residues. Trimming cost V 7 bases and J 5 bases; bases outside gene matches: 18. As handled by the study authors: Nucleated cell number was recorded as an estimate derived from reference gene primer amplification. TCRdb keeps only in-frame clones here, not all; method: immunoSEQ multiplex PCR. For V, J and clone size, that table is used; D and trimming come from the DNA. The repertoire holds 240,000 or so clones, with approximately 90% as singletons. The source of this sequence is a man between 60 and 75 years old who had recovered from COVID-19. This rearrangement joins TRBV19 to TRBJ1-1; 8 bases agree with TRBD1. Sequences were obtained from peripheral blood. CDR3 bases: TGTGCCAGTATGCGCAGGGGGCGTTCGAGAGGGAGGACTGAAGCTTTCTTT. Translating it yields CASMRRGRSRGRTEAFF.